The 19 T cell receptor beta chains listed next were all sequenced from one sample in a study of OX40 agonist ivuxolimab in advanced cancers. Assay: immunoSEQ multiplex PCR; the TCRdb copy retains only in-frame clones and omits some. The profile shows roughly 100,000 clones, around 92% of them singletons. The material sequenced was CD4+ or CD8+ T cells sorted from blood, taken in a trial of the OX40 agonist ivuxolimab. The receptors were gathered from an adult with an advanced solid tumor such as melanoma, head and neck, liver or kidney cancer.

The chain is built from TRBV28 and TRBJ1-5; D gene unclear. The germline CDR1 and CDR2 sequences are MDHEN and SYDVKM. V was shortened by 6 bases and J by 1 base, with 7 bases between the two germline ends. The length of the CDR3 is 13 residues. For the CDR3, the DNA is TGTGCCAGCAGGGCACGGAGCAATCAGCCCCAGCATTTT. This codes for CASRARSNQPQHF. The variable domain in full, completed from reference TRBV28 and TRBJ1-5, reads DVKVTQSSRYLVKRTGEKVFLECVQDMDHENMFWYRQDPGLGLRLIYFSYDVKMKEKGDIPEGYSVSREKKERFSLILESASTNQTSMYLCASRARSNQPQHFGDGTRLSIL.

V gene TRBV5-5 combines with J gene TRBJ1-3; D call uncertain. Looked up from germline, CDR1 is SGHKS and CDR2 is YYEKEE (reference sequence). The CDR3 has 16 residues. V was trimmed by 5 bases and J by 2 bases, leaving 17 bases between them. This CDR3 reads CASRLSGLGPGNTIYF. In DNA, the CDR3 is TGTGCCAGCAGGTTGTCGGGCCTCGGACCTGGAAACACCATATATTTT.

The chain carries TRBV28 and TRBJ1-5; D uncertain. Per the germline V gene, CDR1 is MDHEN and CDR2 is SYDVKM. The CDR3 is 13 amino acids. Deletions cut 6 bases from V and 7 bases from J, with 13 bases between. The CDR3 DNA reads TGTGCCAGCAGGAAAAACGACCGCCAGCCCCAGCATTTT. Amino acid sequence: CASRKNDRQPQHF.

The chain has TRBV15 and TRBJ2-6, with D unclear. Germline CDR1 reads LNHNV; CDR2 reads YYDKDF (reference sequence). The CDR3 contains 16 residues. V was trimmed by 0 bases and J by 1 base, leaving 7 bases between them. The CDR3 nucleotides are TGTGCCACCAGCAGAGAATTGAGGTCTGGGGCCAACGTCCTGACTTTC. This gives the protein CATSRELRSGANVLTF.

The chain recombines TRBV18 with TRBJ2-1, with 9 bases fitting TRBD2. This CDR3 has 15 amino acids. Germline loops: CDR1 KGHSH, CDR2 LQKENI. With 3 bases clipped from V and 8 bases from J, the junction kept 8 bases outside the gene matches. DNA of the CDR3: TGTGCCAGCTCACCGGCAGCGGGAGGTAGTCATGAGCAGTTCTTC. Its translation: CASSPAAGGSHEQFF.

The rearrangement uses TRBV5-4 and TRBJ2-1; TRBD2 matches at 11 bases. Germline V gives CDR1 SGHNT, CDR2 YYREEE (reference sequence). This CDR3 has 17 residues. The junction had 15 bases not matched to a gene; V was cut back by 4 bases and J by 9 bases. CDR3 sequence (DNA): TGTGCCAGCAGCAGGCCACTAGCGGGAGTTCCTCGGGGTGAGCAGTTCTTC. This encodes CASSRPLAGVPRGEQFF.

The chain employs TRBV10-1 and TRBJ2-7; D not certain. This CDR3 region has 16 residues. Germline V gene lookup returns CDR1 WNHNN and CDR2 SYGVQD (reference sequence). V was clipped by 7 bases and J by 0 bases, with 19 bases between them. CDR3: CASTTRRPRGSYEQYV. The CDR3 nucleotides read TGCGCCAGCACCACGCGTCGGCCTAGAGGCTCCTACGAGCAGTACGTC.

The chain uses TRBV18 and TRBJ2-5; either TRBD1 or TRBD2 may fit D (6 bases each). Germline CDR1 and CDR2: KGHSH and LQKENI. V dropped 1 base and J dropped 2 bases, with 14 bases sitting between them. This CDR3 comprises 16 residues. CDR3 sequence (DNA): TGTGCCAGCTCACCACAACGGGGGCTCACGCAAGAGACCCAGTACTTC. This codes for CASSPQRGLTQETQYF.

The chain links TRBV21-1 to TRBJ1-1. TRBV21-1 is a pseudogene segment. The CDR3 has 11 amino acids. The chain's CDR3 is CASSKSTEAFF. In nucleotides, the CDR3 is TGTGCCAGCAGCAAAAGCACTGAAGCTTTCTTT.

The CDR3 region is CASSSPNSPLHF. DNA of the CDR3: TGTGCCAGCAGCTCCCCCAATTCACCCCTCCACTTT. The gene calls are TRBV7-3 and TRBJ1-6; D unclear. Germline-derived CDR1 and CDR2 are SGHTA and FQGTGA. The CDR3 contains 12 residues. V was pared by 4 bases and J by 7 bases, with 5 bases between.

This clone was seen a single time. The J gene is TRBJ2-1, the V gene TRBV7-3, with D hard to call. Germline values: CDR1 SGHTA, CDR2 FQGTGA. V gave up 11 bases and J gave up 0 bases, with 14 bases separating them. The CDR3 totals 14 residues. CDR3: CARHRQNSYNEQFF. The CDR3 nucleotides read TGTGCCCGGCATCGACAAAACTCCTACAATGAGCAGTTCTTC.

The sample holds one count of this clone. In nucleotides, the CDR3 is TGTGCCAGCAGTGAACGATTTGTGAACACTGAAGCTTTCTTT. It yields the protein CASSERFVNTEAFF. The V gene is TRBV6-1, the J gene TRBJ1-1; D uncertain. Germline values: CDR1 MNHNS, CDR2 SASEGT. The CDR3 extends over 14 amino acids. V dropped 2 bases and J dropped 0 bases, with 7 bases sitting between them.

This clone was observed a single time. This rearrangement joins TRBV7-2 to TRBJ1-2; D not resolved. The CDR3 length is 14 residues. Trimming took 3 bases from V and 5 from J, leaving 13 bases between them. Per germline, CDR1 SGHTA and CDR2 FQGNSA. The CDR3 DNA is TGTGCCAGCAGCTTTAGGGAAGAGGTTTATGGCTACACCTTC. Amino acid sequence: CASSFREEVYGYTF.

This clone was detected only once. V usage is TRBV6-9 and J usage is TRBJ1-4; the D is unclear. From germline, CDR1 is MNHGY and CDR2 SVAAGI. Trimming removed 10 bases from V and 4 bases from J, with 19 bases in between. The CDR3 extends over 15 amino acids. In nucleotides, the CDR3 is TGTGCCACCTTGGAGGACCCAAGAGATAATGAAAAACTGTTTTTT. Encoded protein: CATLEDPRDNEKLFF.

The CDR3 DNA sequence: TGTGCCAGCAGTTACGCGGCGGGGTCCTTCACAGATACGCAGTATTTT. This sequence encodes CASSYAAGSFTDTQYF. This chain uses TRBV6-5 with TRBJ2-3; the D gene is possibly TRBD2 (6 bases). Between the trimmed V and J ends, which lost 2 bases and 2 bases, there was a span of 14 bases. This CDR3 region has 16 residues. CDR1 is MNHEY and CDR2 is SVGAGI in the germline V gene.

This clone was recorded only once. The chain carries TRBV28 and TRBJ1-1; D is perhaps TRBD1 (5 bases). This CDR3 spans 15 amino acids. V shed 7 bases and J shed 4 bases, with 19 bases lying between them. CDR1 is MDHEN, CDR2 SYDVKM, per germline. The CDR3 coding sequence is TGTGCCAGCACACCACCGGGGGGATGGGGCACTGAAGCTTTCTTT. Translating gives CASTPPGGWGTEAFF.

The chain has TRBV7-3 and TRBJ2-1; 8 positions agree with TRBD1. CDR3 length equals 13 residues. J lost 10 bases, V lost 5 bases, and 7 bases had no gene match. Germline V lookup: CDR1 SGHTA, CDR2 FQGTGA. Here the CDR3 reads CASSPTGVGEQFF. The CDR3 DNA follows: TGTGCCAGCAGCCCGACAGGGGTTGGCGAGCAGTTCTTC.

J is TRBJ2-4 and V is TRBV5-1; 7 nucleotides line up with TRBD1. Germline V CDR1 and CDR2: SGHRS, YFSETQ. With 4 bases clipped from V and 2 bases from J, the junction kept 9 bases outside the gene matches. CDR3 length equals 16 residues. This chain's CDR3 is CASSPGTAETKNIQYF. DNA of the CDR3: TGCGCCAGCAGCCCCGGGACAGCAGAAACCAAAAACATTCAGTACTTC.

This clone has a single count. CDR3 DNA sequence: TGTGCCAGCAGTGGACTAGCGGGAGCTTCCAACTACAATGAGCAGTTCTTC. It translates to CASSGLAGASNYNEQFF. The rearrangement links TRBV6-1 to TRBJ2-1; 12 bases align to TRBD2. The J segment lost 3 bases and the V segment lost 4 bases, leaving 7 bases of the junction unmatched. The CDR3 spans 17 residues. CDR1 MNHNS and CDR2 SASEGT come from the germline V gene.